The sequence of this T cell receptor (beta chain) was determined in a study of shared clonotypes between healthy human individuals. Whole-study context: Researchers drew samples from two women and a few men aged 18 to 49.

Germline V gene lookup returns CDR1 SGHNT and CDR2 YYREEE (reference sequence). V shed 1 base and J shed 3 bases, with 11 bases lying between them. This CDR3 comprises 14 residues. At deep level, the assay was performed. The assay was immunoSEQ multiplex PCR, and TCRdb's table has in-frame clones only and misses some. The sample lists more than 450,000 clones; about four fifths were seen once. The sequence derives from a middle-aged woman in good health. Some clones in this sample may be carry-over from other donors' samples. Sequenced: PBMCs. The chain joins TRBV5-4 to TRBJ2-7, with D possibly TRBD2 on 7 matching bases. CDR3 bases: TGTGCCAGCAGCTTGAAGGGGGGGCGCTACGAGCAGTACTTC. Protein product: CASSLKGGRYEQYF.